This record concerns one T cell receptor (beta chain) sequence. Its antigen is still unknown. Genomic DNA (from each subset) was split evenly across several immunoSEQ plates. Per the original data handling: ImmunoSEQ only sent back junction sequences with no quality scores, so filtering was done differently. The data were produced by immunoSEQ multiplex PCR, yet TCRdb's version contains in-frame clones alone and is incomplete. V and J calls and clone size are given by that table; D and trimming were obtained from the DNA. This sample has roughly 2 million clones; 85% to 95% occur once, and the top ten carry about 0.13%. This record belongs to a study of shared clonotypes between healthy human individuals. CDR1 is MGHRA, CDR2 YSYEKL, per germline. Germline trimming cut 1 base from V and 5 bases from J; bases unmatched to any gene: 8. The CDR3 is 16 residues long. Study findings and constraints: An anticipated effect of sequencing depth on clonotype sharing among donors was recognized. In contrast to clonotypes shared by all four donors, non-shared clonotypes had lower generation probabilities.

Sequencing was carried out using naive CD4+ T cells sorted from blood. The subset is: CD45RA+ positively selected. The receptor was isolated from a man between 18 and 29 years old in good health. The chain joins TRBV4-1 to TRBJ2-5, with TRBD1 matching over 9 bases. For the CDR3, the DNA is TGCGCCAGCAGCCAAGGGAACAGGGGGCGCGGGGAGACCCAGTACTTC. It translates to CASSQGNRGRGETQYF.